This T cell receptor (beta chain) was sequenced for a study of beta chain features in type 1 diabetes. About the study: Patients looked much like healthy donors when it came to age, gender and cell yields. Study findings and constraints: Significant though moderate, a shortening of TCRB CDR3s appeared in all four CD4+ subsets of Type 1 diabetes patients. It was possible that PCR favored shorter templates, equally so in patients and controls.

Reverse transcription of all isolated RNA meant that expressed TCRB transcripts were sequenced. This table comes from immunoSEQ multiplex PCR, and its TCRdb copy is limited to in-frame clones, with some not included. The sample holds about 340,000 clones, 7% to 10% seen once. Details on this clone: Its antigen remains unknown.

The receptor comes from a man aged 25 to 45 with type 1 diabetes. The source material was central memory CD4+ T cells from blood.

The CDR3 nucleotides are TGCGCCAGCAGCCAAGTAGGCAGGGACACTGAAGCTTTCTTT. This sequence encodes CASSQVGRDTEAFF. The chain recombines TRBV4-1 with TRBJ1-1; D perhaps matches TRBD1 (5 bases). Trimming stripped 1 base from V and 3 bases from J, with 9 bases between. This CDR3 spans 14 amino acids. The germline V gene has CDR1 MGHRA and CDR2 YSYEKL.